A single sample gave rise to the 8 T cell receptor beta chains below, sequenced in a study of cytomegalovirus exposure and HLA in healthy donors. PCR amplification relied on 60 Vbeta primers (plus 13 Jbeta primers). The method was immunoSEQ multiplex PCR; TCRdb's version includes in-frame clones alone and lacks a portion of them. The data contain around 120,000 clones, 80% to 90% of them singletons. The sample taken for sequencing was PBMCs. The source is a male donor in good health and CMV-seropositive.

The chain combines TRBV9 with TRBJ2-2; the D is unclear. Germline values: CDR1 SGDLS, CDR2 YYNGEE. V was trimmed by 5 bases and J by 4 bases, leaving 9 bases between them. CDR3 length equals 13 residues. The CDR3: CASSRLFTGELFF. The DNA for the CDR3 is TGTGCCAGCAGTCGTCTATTCACCGGGGAGCTGTTTTTT.

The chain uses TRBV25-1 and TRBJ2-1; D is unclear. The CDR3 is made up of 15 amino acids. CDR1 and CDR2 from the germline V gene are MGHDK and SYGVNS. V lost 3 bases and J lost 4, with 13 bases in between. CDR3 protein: CASSDGGYPYNEQFF. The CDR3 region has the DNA TGTGCCAGCAGTGACGGCGGCTACCCATACAATGAGCAGTTCTTC.

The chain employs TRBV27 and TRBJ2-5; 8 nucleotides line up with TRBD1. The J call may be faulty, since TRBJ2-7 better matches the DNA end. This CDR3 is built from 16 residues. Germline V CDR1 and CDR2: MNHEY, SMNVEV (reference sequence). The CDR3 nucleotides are TGTGCCAGCAGTCCCACCCGTGGGCAGGGGGCGTACGAGCAGTACTTC. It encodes CASSPTRGQGAYEQYF.

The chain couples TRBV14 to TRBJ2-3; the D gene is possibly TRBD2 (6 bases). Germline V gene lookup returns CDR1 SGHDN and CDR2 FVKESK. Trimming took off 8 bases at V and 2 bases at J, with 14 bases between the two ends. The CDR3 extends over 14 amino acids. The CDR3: CASGNRDFTDTQYF. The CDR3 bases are TGTGCCAGCGGGAACCGGGACTTCACAGATACGCAGTATTTT.

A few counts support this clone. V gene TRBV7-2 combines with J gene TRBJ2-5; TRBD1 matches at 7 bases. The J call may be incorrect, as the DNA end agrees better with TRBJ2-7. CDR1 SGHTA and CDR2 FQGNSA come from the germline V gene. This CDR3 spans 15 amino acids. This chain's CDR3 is CASSLAGTATYEQYF. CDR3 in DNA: TGTGCCAGCAGCTTAGCTGGGACAGCTACCTACGAGCAGTACTTC.

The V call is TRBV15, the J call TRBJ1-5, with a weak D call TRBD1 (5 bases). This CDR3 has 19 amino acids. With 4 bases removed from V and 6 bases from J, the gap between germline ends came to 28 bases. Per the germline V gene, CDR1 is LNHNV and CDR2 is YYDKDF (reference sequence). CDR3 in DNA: TGTGCCACCAGCATCCCCCTCGGGGGTCTCGGAGTAGTAGGTCAGCCCCAGCATTTT. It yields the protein CATSIPLGGLGVVGQPQHF. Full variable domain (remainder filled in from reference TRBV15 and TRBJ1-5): DAMVIQNPRYQVTQFGKPVTLSCSQTLNHNVMYWYQQKSSQAPKLLFHYYDKDFNNEADTPDNFQSRRPNTSFCFLDIRSPGLGDTAMYLCATSIPLGGLGVVGQPQHFGDGTRLSIL.

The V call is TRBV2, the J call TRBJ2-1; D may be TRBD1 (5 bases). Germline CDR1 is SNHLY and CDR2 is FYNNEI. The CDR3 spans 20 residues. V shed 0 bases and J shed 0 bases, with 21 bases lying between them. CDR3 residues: CASSEAGSGLLSLSYNEQFF. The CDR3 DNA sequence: TGTGCCAGCAGTGAAGCGGGATCAGGGCTCCTATCCCTCTCCTACAATGAGCAGTTCTTC.

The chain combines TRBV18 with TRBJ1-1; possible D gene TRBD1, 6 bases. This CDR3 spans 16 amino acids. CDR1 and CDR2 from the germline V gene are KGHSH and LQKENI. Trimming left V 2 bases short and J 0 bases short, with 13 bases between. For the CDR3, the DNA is TGTGCCAGCTCACCATCTTCCTACAGGGTGAACACTGAAGCTTTCTTT. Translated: CASSPSSYRVNTEAFF.